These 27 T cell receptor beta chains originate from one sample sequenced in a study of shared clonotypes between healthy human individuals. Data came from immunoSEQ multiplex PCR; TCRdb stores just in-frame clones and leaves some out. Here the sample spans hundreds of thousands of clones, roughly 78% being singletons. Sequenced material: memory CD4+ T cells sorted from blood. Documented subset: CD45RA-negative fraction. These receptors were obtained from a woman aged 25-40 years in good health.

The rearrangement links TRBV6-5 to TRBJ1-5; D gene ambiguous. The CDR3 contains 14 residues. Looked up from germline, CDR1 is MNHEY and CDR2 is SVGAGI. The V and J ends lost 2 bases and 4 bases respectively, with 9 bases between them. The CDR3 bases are TGTGCCAGCAGTTACGGTAGGAAAAATCAGCCCCAGCATTTT. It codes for CASSYGRKNQPQHF.

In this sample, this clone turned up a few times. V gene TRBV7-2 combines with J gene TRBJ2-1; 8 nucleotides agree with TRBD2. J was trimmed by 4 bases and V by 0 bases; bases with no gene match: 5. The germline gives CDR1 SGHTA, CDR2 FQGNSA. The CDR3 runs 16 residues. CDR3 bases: TGTGCCAGCAGCTTAGCGGGGCGCGGGGGGTACAATGAGCAGTTCTTC. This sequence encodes CASSLAGRGGYNEQFF.

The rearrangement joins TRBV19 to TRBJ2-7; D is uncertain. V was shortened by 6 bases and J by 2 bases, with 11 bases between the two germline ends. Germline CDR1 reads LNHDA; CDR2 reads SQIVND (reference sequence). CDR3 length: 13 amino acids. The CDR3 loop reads CASRKTLAYEQYF. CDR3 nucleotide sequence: TGTGCCAGTAGAAAGACATTAGCCTACGAGCAGTACTTC.

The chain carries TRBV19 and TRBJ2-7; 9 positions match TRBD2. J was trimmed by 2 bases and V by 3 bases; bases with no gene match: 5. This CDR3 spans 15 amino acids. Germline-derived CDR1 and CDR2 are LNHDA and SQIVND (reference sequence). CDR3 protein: CASSILAGVPYEQYF. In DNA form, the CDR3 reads TGTGCCAGTAGTATCTTAGCGGGAGTGCCCTACGAGCAGTACTTC.

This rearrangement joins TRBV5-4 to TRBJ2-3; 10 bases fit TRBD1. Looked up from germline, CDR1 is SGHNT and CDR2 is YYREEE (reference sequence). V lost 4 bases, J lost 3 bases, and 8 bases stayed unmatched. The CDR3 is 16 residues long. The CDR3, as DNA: TGTGCCAGCAGCCAATCCCCGGGACAGGGGACAGATACGCAGTATTTT. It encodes CASSQSPGQGTDTQYF.

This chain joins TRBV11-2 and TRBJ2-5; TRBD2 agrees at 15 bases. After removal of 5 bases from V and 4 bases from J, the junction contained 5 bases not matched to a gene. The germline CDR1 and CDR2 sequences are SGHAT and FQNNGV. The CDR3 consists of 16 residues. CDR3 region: CASSPQGLAGGETQYF. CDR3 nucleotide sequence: TGTGCCAGCAGCCCGCAGGGACTAGCGGGAGGAGAGACCCAGTACTTC.

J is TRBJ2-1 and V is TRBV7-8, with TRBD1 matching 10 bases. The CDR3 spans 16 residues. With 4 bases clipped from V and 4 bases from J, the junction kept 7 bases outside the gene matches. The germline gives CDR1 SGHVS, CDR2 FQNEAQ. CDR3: CASSSRQGAGYNEQFF. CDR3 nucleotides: TGTGCCAGCAGCTCAAGACAGGGGGCAGGTTACAATGAGCAGTTCTTC.

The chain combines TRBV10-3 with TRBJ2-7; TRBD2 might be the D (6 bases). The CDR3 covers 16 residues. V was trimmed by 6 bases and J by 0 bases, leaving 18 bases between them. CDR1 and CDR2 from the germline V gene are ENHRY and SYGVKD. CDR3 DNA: TGTGCCATCAGCCAGGGCCAAGCGGGTGGCTCCTACGAGCAGTACTTC. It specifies CAISQGQAGGSYEQYF.

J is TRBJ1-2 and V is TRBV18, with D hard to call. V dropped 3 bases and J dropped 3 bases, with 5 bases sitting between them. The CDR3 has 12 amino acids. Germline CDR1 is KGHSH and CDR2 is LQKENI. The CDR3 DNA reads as TGTGCCAGCTCACCCGATGACTATGGCTACACCTTC. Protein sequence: CASSPDDYGYTF.

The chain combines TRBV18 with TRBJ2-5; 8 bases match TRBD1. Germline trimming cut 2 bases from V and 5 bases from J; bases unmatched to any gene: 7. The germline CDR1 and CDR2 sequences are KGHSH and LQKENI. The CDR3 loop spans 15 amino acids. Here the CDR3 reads CASSPGQGGSETQYF. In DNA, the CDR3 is TGTGCCAGCTCACCAGGACAGGGAGGTAGCGAGACCCAGTACTTC.

The CDR3 region has the DNA TGCAGTGCTAGAGGTCCCTACGAGCAGTACTTC. Translated: CSARGPYEQYF. The V gene is TRBV20-1, the J gene TRBJ2-5; D call uncertain. The DNA end is a closer match to TRBJ2-7, so the J assignment may be wrong. The CDR3 is 11 amino acids. Germline CDR1 reads DFQATT; CDR2 reads SNEGSKA (reference sequence).

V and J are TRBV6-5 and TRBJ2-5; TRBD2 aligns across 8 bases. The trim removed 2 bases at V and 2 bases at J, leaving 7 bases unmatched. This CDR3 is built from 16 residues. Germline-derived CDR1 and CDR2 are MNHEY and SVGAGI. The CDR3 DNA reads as TGTGCCAGCAGTTACCTGGGGGCTAGCGGGCAAGAGACCCAGTACTTC. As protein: CASSYLGASGQETQYF.

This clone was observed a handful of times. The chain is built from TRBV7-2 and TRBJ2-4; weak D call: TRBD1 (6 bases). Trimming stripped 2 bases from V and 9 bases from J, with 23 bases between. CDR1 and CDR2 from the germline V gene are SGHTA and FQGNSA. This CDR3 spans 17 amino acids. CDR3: CASSLPPTGTTVSIQYF. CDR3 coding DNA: TGTGCCAGCAGCTTACCCCCTACAGGGACCACCGTTAGCATTCAGTACTTC.

The CDR3 DNA reads TGTGCCAGCAGCTTGTTGCGCGGGGCTTACAATGAGCAGTTCTTC. It encodes CASSLLRGAYNEQFF. J is TRBJ2-1 and V is TRBV5-6; D is perhaps TRBD2 (6 bases). Germline-derived CDR1 and CDR2 are SGHDT and YYEEEE. The V end lost 1 base, the J end lost 4 bases, and 12 bases lay between the germline ends. The CDR3 is 15 amino acids.

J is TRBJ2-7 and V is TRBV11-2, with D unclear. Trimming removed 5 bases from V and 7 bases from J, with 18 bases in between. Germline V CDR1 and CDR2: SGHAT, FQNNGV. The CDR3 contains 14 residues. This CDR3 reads CASSPQGSIGEQYF. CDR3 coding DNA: TGTGCCAGCAGCCCACAAGGATCCATCGGGGAGCAGTACTTC. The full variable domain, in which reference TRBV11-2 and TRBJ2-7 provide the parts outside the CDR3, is EAGVAQSPRYKIIEKRQSVAFWCNPISGHATLYWYQQILGQGPKLLIQFQNNGVVDDSQLPKDRFSAERLKGVDSTLKIQPAKLEDSAVYLCASSPQGSIGEQYFGPGTRLTVT.

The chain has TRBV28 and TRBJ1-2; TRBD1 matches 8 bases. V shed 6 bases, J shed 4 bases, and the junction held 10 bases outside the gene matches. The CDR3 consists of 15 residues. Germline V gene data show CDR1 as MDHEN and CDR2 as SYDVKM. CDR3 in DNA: TGTGCCAGCAGCCAAACGACAGGGGTGGGCTATGGCTACACCTTC. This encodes CASSQTTGVGYGYTF.

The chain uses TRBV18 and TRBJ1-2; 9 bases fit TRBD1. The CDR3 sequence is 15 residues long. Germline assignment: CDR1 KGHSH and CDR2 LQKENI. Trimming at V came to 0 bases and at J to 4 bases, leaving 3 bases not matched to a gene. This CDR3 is CASSPPGQGVYGYTF. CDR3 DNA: TGTGCCAGCTCACCACCGGGACAGGGTGTCTATGGCTACACCTTC.

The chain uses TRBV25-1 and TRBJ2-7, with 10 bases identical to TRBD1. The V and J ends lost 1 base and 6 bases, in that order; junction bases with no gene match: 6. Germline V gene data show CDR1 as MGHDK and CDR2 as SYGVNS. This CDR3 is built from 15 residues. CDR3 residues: CASSELGTGVGEQYF. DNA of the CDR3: TGTGCCAGCAGTGAATTAGGGACAGGGGTCGGCGAGCAGTACTTC.

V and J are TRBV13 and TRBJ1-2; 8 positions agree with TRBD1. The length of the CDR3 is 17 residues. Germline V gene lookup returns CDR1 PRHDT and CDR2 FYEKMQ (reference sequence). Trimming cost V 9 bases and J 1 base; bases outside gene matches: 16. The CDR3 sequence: CASKSGTGDTHNYGYTF. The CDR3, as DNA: TGTGCCAGTAAATCCGGGACAGGCGATACCCATAACTATGGCTACACCTTC.

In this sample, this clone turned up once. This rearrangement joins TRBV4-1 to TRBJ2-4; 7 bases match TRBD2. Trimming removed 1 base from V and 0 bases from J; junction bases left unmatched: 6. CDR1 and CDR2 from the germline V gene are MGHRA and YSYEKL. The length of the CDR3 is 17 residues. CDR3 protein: CASSQVGRELAKNIQYF. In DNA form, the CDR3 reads TGCGCCAGCAGCCAAGTTGGGAGGGAGCTAGCCAAAAACATTCAGTACTTC.

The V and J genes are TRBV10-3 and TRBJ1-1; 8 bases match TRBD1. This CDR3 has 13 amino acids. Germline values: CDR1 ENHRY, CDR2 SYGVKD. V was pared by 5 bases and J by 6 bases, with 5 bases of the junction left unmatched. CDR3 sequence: CAISRQGSPEAFF. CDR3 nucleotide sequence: TGTGCCATCAGTAGACAGGGGAGTCCTGAAGCTTTCTTT.

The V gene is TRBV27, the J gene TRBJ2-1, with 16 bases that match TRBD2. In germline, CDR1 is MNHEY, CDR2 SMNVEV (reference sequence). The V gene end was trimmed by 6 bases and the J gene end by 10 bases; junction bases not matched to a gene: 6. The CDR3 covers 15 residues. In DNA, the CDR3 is TGTGCCAGCAGGCGCCCGGGACTAGCGGGAGGGGAGCAGTTCTTC. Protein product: CASRRPGLAGGEQFF.

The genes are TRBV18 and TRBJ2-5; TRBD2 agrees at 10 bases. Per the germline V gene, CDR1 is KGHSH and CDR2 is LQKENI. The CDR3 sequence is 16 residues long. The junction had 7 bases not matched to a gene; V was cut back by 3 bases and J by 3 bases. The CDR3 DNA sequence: TGTGCCAGCTCACCGGGACTAGCGTCGACCAAAGAGACCCAGTACTTC. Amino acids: CASSPGLASTKETQYF.

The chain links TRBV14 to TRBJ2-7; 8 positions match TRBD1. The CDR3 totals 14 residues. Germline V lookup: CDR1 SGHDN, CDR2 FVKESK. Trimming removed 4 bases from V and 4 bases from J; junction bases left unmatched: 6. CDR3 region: CASSRQGFLYEQYF. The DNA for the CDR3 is TGTGCCAGCAGCCGACAGGGGTTCCTTTACGAGCAGTACTTC. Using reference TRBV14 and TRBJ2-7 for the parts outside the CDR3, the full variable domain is EAGVTQFPSHSVIEKGQTVTLRCDPISGHDNLYWYRRVMGKEIKFLLHFVKESKQDESGMPNNRFLAERTGGTYSTLKVQPAELEDSGVYFCASSRQGFLYEQYFGPGTRLTVT.

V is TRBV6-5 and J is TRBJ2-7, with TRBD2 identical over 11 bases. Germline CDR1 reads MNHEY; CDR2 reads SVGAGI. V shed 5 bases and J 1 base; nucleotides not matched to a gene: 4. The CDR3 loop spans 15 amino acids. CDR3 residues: CASSATSGSSYEQYF. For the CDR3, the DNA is TGTGCCAGCAGTGCCACTAGCGGGAGTTCCTACGAGCAGTACTTC.

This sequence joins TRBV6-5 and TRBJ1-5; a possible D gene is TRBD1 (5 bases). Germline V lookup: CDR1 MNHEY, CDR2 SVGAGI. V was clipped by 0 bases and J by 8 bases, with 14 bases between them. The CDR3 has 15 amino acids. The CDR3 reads CASSYSGGGFEPQHF. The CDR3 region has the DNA TGTGCCAGCAGTTACTCTGGGGGAGGGTTTGAGCCCCAGCATTTT.

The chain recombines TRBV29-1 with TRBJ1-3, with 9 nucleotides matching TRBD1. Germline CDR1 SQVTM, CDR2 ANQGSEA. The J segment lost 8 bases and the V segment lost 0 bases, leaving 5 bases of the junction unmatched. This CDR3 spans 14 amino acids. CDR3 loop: CSVEEGTGSDTIYF. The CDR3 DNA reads TGCAGCGTTGAAGAGGGGACAGGGTCGGACACCATATATTTT.